Below are 21 T cell receptor beta chains sequenced from a single sample in a study of a mutant IDH1 vaccine in newly diagnosed glioma. TCRdb's copy holds only in-frame clones and misses some; the assay was immunoSEQ multiplex PCR. The data contain tens of thousands of clones, approximately 75% of them seen just once; the ten biggest clones take up approximately 5.6%. For these receptors, no antigen is known. The time point denotes: week 47, end of study. With topical imiquimod, each dose of the vaccine consisted of 300 ug of mutant IDH1 20-mer peptide. This specimen consisted of PBMCs, obtained from a glioma patient whose treatment included an IDH1 peptide vaccine. The receptor set was obtained from a man aged 40-49 years with glioma.

The chain is built from TRBV14 and TRBJ2-4; the match to TRBD2 covers 10 bases. Trimming at V came to 6 bases and at J to 0 bases, leaving 14 bases not matched to a gene. This CDR3 is built from 19 residues. The germline V gene encodes CDR1 SGHDN and CDR2 FVKESK. CDR3 region: CASSPWTSGPGLAKNIQYF. Written as DNA, the CDR3 is TGTGCCAGCAGTCCGTGGACTAGCGGACCGGGACTAGCCAAAAACATTCAGTACTTC.

The V gene is TRBV10-3, the J gene TRBJ2-7, with 9 nucleotides matching TRBD2. This CDR3 comprises 16 residues. V lost 8 bases and J lost 5; bases outside the gene matches: 16. Germline V lookup: CDR1 ENHRY, CDR2 SYGVKD. CDR3 in DNA: TGTGCCATCGGGGGCAGGGCTAGCGGGACCTTTCACGAGCAGTACTTC. Protein sequence: CAIGGRASGTFHEQYF.

A single count supports this clone. V is TRBV6-5 and J is TRBJ2-2, with D possibly TRBD1 on 6 matching bases. Trimming removed 4 bases at V and 3 bases at J, with 6 bases between. The CDR3 sequence is 13 residues long. Germline loops: CDR1 MNHEY, CDR2 SVGAGI. In DNA form, the CDR3 reads TGTGCCAGCAGTTCAGGGGACACCGGGGAGCTGTTTTTT. Its translation is CASSSGDTGELFF.

V is TRBV6-5 and J is TRBJ2-1; 12 nucleotides line up with TRBD2. Per the germline V gene, CDR1 is MNHEY and CDR2 is SVGAGI. V lost 6 bases and J lost 4; bases outside the gene matches: 4. The CDR3 loop spans 15 amino acids. The CDR3 DNA follows: TGTGCCAGCAGAGGACTAGCGGGGACGTACAATGAGCAGTTCTTC. It specifies CASRGLAGTYNEQFF.

In this sample, this clone turned up a few times. CDR3 coding DNA: TGTGCCAGCAGGAGGGACTGGGCAGGGAATCAGCCCCAGCATTTT. Translated: CASRRDWAGNQPQHF. The chain uses TRBV6-1 and TRBJ1-5; perhaps TRBD1 as D (5 bases). Germline assignment: CDR1 MNHNS and CDR2 SASEGT. The V gene lost 6 bases and the J gene lost 4 bases, with 16 bases spanning the gap. CDR3 size: 15 residues.

This clone was recorded a few times. The chain recombines TRBV7-3 with TRBJ1-1; 7 nucleotides line up with TRBD1. The CDR3 is 15 amino acids. Per germline, CDR1 SGHTA and CDR2 FQGTGA. V lost 4 bases and J lost 0; bases outside the gene matches: 5. The DNA for the CDR3 is TGTGCCAGCAGCTCAGGAGGGGGCGTGAACACTGAAGCTTTCTTT. Its protein product is CASSSGGGVNTEAFF. Combining the CDR3 with reference TRBV7-3 and TRBJ1-1 gives the whole variable domain GAGVSQTPSNKVTEKGKYVELRCDPISGHTALYWYRQSLGQGPEFLIYFQGTGAADDSGLPNDRFFAVRPEGSVSTLKIQRTERGDSAVYLCASSSGGGVNTEAFFGQGTRLTVV.

This clone was seen a single time. V is TRBV7-3 and J is TRBJ2-1, with 11 bases identical to TRBD2. Germline CDR1 reads SGHTA; CDR2 reads FQGTGA. Trimming cost V 3 bases and J 0 bases; bases outside gene matches: 4. There are 17 residues in the CDR3. For the CDR3, the DNA is TGTGCCAGCAGCTTCACGGGACTAGCGGCCTCCTACAATGAGCAGTTCTTC. It encodes CASSFTGLAASYNEQFF.

The gene calls are TRBV5-1 and TRBJ1-2; D call uncertain. The CDR3 is 15 amino acids. V was shortened by 1 base and J by 5 bases, with 15 bases between the two germline ends. CDR1 is SGHRS, CDR2 YFSETQ, per germline. CDR3 DNA sequence: TGCGCCAGCAGCTTGAGGTTGGGATTCTCTTATGGCTACACCTTC. Protein sequence: CASSLRLGFSYGYTF.

Note on this clone: At one boundary the junction diverges from the germline segment, which might be a read error. The rearrangement links TRBV28 to TRBJ1-2; 7 bases map to TRBD1. The length of the CDR3 is 14 residues. Germline-derived CDR1 and CDR2 are MDHEN and SYDVKM. CDR3 sequence (DNA): TGTGCCACCATGGGAGGGGGCCCCATCTATGGCCACACCTTC. This encodes CATMGGGPIYGHTF.

V and J are TRBV28 and TRBJ2-1; D possibly corresponds to TRBD2 (6 bases). Trimming left V 5 bases short and J 4 bases short, with 18 bases between. This CDR3 comprises 16 residues. Germline CDR1 MDHEN, CDR2 SYDVKM. The chain's CDR3 is CASSPLQAGKYNEQFF. CDR3 in DNA: TGTGCCAGCAGTCCCCTCCAGGCGGGAAAGTACAATGAGCAGTTCTTC. The entire variable domain, with the rest obtained from reference TRBV28 and TRBJ2-1, is as follows: DVKVTQSSRYLVKRTGEKVFLECVQDMDHENMFWYRQDPGLGLRLIYFSYDVKMKEKGDIPEGYSVSREKKERFSLILESASTNQTSMYLCASSPLQAGKYNEQFFGPGTRLTVL.

The chain recombines TRBV5-4 with TRBJ1-2; possible D gene TRBD1, 5 bases. V lost 10 bases to trimming and J lost 2 bases, with 12 bases between them. The CDR3 contains 12 residues. CDR1 and CDR2 (germline): SGHNT, YYREEE (reference sequence). The CDR3 sequence: CAAGTQNYGYTF. The CDR3 DNA reads as TGTGCCGCCGGGACGCAGAACTATGGCTACACCTTC.

The chain has TRBV25-1 and TRBJ2-1; D uncertain. Trimming cost V 0 bases and J 6 bases, with 0 bases left between them. CDR1 MGHDK and CDR2 SYGVNS come from the germline V gene. The CDR3 is 11 amino acids. DNA for the CDR3: TGTGCCAGCAGTGAATACAATGAGCAGTTCTTC. Residues: CASSEYNEQFF.

The J gene is TRBJ2-7, the V gene TRBV9, with 8 bases lining up with TRBD1. V lost 4 bases to trimming and J lost 2 bases; unmatched junction nucleotides: 8. CDR1 and CDR2 from the germline V gene are SGDLS and YYNGEE. The CDR3 is 15 residues long. CDR3 in amino acids: CASSLGPDRAYEQYF. DNA of the CDR3: TGTGCCAGCAGCTTAGGCCCGGACAGGGCCTACGAGCAGTACTTC.

The genes are TRBV5-6 and TRBJ2-1; 7 bases are a match to TRBD2. With 0 bases clipped from V and 7 bases from J, the junction kept 10 bases outside the gene matches. The CDR3 is 16 residues long. From germline, CDR1 is SGHDT and CDR2 YYEEEE. This CDR3 reads CASSLAVGGSWNEQFF. The CDR3 region has the DNA TGTGCCAGCAGCTTGGCCGTCGGCGGGAGCTGGAATGAGCAGTTCTTC. The whole variable domain, filled in from reference TRBV5-6 and TRBJ2-1, reads DAGVTQSPTHLIKTRGQQVTLRCSPKSGHDTVSWYQQALGQGPQFIFQYYEEEERQRGNFPDRFSGHQFPNYSSELNVNALLLGDSALYLCASSLAVGGSWNEQFFGPGTRLTVL.

The chain's CDR3 is CASSLIRRERGPRDTQYF. The CDR3 DNA is TGTGCCAGCAGCTTAATAAGGAGGGAGCGGGGACCCCGGGATACGCAGTATTTT. This chain connects TRBV7-2 to TRBJ2-3; 7 nucleotides match TRBD2. The CDR3 is 18 amino acids. Germline lookup yields CDR1 SGHTA and CDR2 FQGNSA. V trimming: 2 bases; J trimming: 6 bases; junction bases outside the gene matches: 17.

This chain links TRBV18 with TRBJ2-7, with TRBD2 matching 10 bases. Per germline, CDR1 KGHSH and CDR2 LQKENI. The CDR3 has 15 amino acids. The trim removed 6 bases at V and 5 bases at J, leaving 10 bases unmatched. Here the CDR3 DNA reads TGTGCCAGCTCCCCAACTAGCGGGATGAGAAACGAGCAGTACTTC. As protein: CASSPTSGMRNEQYF.

This rearrangement joins TRBV6-5 to TRBJ2-3; 7 bases map to TRBD2. The CDR3 loop spans 14 amino acids. With 4 bases clipped from V and 4 bases from J, the junction kept 5 bases outside the gene matches. Germline V gives CDR1 MNHEY, CDR2 SVGAGI. CDR3 sequence: CASSWGGSADTQYF. In nucleotides, the CDR3 is TGTGCCAGCAGTTGGGGGGGAAGCGCAGATACGCAGTATTTT.

The V gene is TRBV5-7, the J gene TRBJ2-5; tentative D call: TRBD2 (6 bases). TRBV5-7 has ORF status, its function being uncertain. There are 16 residues in the CDR3. Trimming cost V 2 bases and J 5 bases, with 19 bases left between them. CDR3 sequence reads: CASSFPGTAPGETQYF. For the CDR3, the DNA is TGTGCCAGCAGCTTTCCAGGGACTGCGCCTGGGGAGACCCAGTACTTC.

V is TRBV7-8 and J is TRBJ2-5; D is perhaps TRBD1 or TRBD2 (6 bases each). V shed 3 bases and J shed 4 bases, with 15 bases lying between them. Germline values: CDR1 SGHVS, CDR2 FQNEAQ. This CDR3 comprises 15 residues. The CDR3 bases are TGTGCCAGCAGCTTGGTTGGTGGGGGGCCAGAGACCCAGTACTTC. Translating it yields CASSLVGGGPETQYF.

V is TRBV7-6 and J is TRBJ1-2; D possibly corresponds to TRBD1 (5 bases). V shed 5 bases and J shed 4 bases, with 8 bases lying between them. CDR3 size: 12 residues. Germline CDR1 and CDR2: SGHVS and FNYEAQ. The CDR3 sequence is CASSPGAYGYTF. CDR3 bases: TGTGCCAGCAGCCCTGGGGCCTATGGCTACACCTTC.

The chain employs TRBV11-2 and TRBJ2-7; TRBD2 matches 8 bases. Germline values: CDR1 SGHAT, CDR2 FQNNGV. The CDR3 length is 14 residues. V gave up 6 bases and J gave up 0 bases; unmatched junction bases: 4. CDR3 sequence: CASSPGTSSYEQYF. The CDR3 DNA sequence: TGTGCCAGCAGTCCCGGGACTAGCTCCTACGAGCAGTACTTC.